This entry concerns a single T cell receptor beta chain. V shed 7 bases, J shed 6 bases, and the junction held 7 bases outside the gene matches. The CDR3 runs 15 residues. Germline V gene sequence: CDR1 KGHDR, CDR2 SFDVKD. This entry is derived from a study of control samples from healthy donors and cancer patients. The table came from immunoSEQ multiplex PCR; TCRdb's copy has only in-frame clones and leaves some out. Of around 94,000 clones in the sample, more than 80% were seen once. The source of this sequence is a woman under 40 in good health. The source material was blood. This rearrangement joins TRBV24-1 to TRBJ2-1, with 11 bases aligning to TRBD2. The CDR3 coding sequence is TGTGCCACCAGCCAGACTAGCGGGAAGGTCAATGAGCAGTTCTTC. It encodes CATSQTSGKVNEQFF.